The clone carrying this T cell receptor beta chain was seen only once. As handled by the study authors: Using reference gene primer amplification, nucleated cell counts were estimated. The method was immunoSEQ multiplex PCR; TCRdb's version includes in-frame clones alone and lacks a portion of them. That table gives V, J and clone size, and the DNA gave D and trimming. The table has hundreds of thousands of clones, less than 85% seen once. This sample was included in a study of blood T cell repertoires in COVID-19. Whole-study context: PBMCs, B-cell-depleted T cells, or T cells were the source of the cDNA or gDNA that made up the material.

The specimen sequenced was peripheral blood. This clonotype originated in a woman aged 70 to 79 with active or convalescent COVID-19.

The CDR3 loop reads CASSQALAGGNEQFF. The CDR3 nucleotides are TGTGCCAGCAGCCAAGCGCTAGCGGGGGGAAATGAGCAGTTCTTC. The chain employs TRBV3-1 (or the pseudogene TRBV3-2) and TRBJ2-1; 11 bases are a match to TRBD2. The germline V gene has CDR1 LGHDT and CDR2 YNNKEL (reference sequence). Germline trimming cut 1 base from V and 7 bases from J; bases unmatched to any gene: 3. The CDR3 has 15 amino acids.